The T cell receptor beta chain under discussion was sequenced for a study of regulatory T cells in long-lasting Graves disease. There are a few counts of this clonotype. CDR1 DFQATT and CDR2 SNEGSKA come from the germline V gene (reference sequence). The CDR3 extends over 15 amino acids. J lost 2 bases, V lost 6 bases, and 6 bases had no gene match. Time point specified: newly diagnosed GD, antithyroid drugs for less than 3 months. PBMC-extracted RNA yielded the TCR library. With iRepertoire HTBI primers and Arm-PCR of CDR3 regions, TCR beta libraries were built. TCRdb re-derived calls from the multiplex PCR reads in MiXCR, one entry per CDR3 protein. The table lists about 620,000 distinct CDR3 sequences, approximately 15% of them singletons. This same sample was also part of a study on T cells in Graves' hyperthyroidism and ophthalmopathy. In that study: TCR CDR3 regions were first amplified by RT-PCR with HTBI primers.

The TCR originated in a woman aged 25 to 39 with Graves disease. Sequencing used peripheral blood mononuclear cells (PBMCs), obtained at new diagnosis, from a patient treated with antithyroid drugs. The rearrangement uses TRBV20-1 and TRBJ2-7; 14 bases agree with TRBD2. CDR3 bases: TGCAGTGCCACCGAGACTAGCGGGAGGGCCTACGAGCAGTACTTC. Its protein is CSATETSGRAYEQYF.